A selection of T cell receptor beta chains follows, all from one sample in a study of beta chain features in type 1 diabetes. Sequencing was performed with immunoSEQ multiplex PCR; in TCRdb, only in-frame clones are kept and a portion is missing. In the table there are about 320,000 clones, approximately 15% of which are singletons. Specimen: central memory CD4+ T cells from blood. Source of these receptors: a man aged 25-45 years in good health. CDR3s include the opening cysteine and the closing phenylalanine or tryptophan. The D gene is left open where the match is weak. Only part of the rows carry a size: once, few, many, or a class if the clone is expanded.

clone size	D gene	V gene	J gene	CDR3 protein	CDR3 DNA
few	.	TRBV5-4	TRBJ1-6	CASSSWTDPPLHF	TGTGCCAGCAGCTCGTGGACAGATCCACCCCTCCACTTT
.	TRBD2	TRBV7-3	TRBJ2-1	CASSLTGLAGSYNEQFF	TGTGCCAGCAGCTTAACGGGACTAGCGGGTTCGTACAATGAGCAGTTCTTC
.	TRBD2	TRBV11-2	TRBJ2-3	CASSPRLAASTDTQYF	TGTGCCAGCAGCCCCCGGCTAGCGGCTAGCACAGATACGCAGTATTTT
.	TRBD2	TRBV7-9	TRBJ2-3	CASSIQRERGTDTQYF	TGTGCCAGCAGCATTCAGCGGGAGAGGGGCACAGATACGCAGTATTTT
few	.	TRBV29-1	TRBJ2-1	CSVAGGGPSNEQFF	TGCAGCGTTGCGGGTGGGGGGCCTTCCAATGAGCAGTTCTTC
.	TRBD2	TRBV15	TRBJ2-5	CATLGSLAGARETQYF	TGTGCCACCCTAGGTAGTTTAGCGGGAGCGCGGGAGACCCAGTACTTC
few	.	TRBV27	TRBJ2-4	CASRPARRGGWYF	TGTGCCAGCAGACCTGCACGGAGGGGGGGTTGGTACTTC
few	TRBD2	TRBV5-1	TRBJ2-3	CASSLGVRGGQDTQYF	TGCGCCAGCAGCTTGGGCGTCCGCGGGGGGCAAGATACGCAGTATTTT
.	TRBD2	TRBV30	TRBJ2-5	CAWIPTSGEQETQYF	TGTGCCTGGATCCCGACTAGCGGAGAACAAGAGACCCAGTACTTC
many	.	TRBV19	TRBJ2-1	CASSSVSYNEQFF	TGTGCCAGTAGTAGCGTCTCCTACAATGAGCAGTTCTTC
few	.	TRBV10-3	TRBJ2-2	CAISEGTVNTGELFF	TGTGCCATCAGTGAGGGGACGGTGAACACCGGGGAGCTGTTTTTT
.	.	TRBV7-2	TRBJ2-5	CASSQTGQLYQETQYF	TGTGCCAGCAGCCAGACAGGACAATTGTACCAAGAGACCCAGTACTTC
many	.	TRBV19	TRBJ1-2	CASSSYGYTF	TGTGCCAGTAGTTCCTATGGCTACACCTTC
.	TRBD1	TRBV7-6	TRBJ2-7	CASSPWTGDEQYF	TGTGCCAGCAGCCCGTGGACAGGGGACGAGCAGTACTTC
.	.	TRBV18	TRBJ2-5	CASSPGLQETQYF	TGTGCCAGCTCCCCCGGACTCCAAGAGACCCAGTACTTC
few	.	TRBV29-1	TRBJ2-3	CSLQRGSTDTQYF	TGCAGCTTGCAGAGGGGTTCCACAGATACGCAGTATTTT
.	TRBD1	TRBV30	TRBJ1-5	CACQGAGQPQHF	TGTGCCTGTCAGGGGGCGGGTCAGCCCCAGCATTTT
.	.	TRBV30	TRBJ1-1	CAWSARTEAFF	TGTGCCTGGAGTGCGCGCACTGAAGCTTTCTTT
few	.	TRBV6-1	TRBJ1-4	CASSEGTGKKLFF	TGTGCCAGCAGTGAGGGGACGGGTAAAAAACTGTTTTTT
many	TRBD1	TRBV7-2	TRBJ2-7	CASSILQGARYEQYF	TGTGCCAGCAGCATTTTACAGGGGGCTAGGTACGAGCAGTACTTC
.	.	TRBV7-2	TRBJ1-5	CASSLGLSNQPQHF	TGTGCCAGCAGCTTAGGGTTAAGCAATCAGCCCCAGCATTTT
few	.	TRBV6-5	TRBJ1-5	CASSPDRSNQPQHF	TGTGCCAGCAGTCCAGACAGGAGCAATCAGCCCCAGCATTTT
.	.	TRBV9	TRBJ1-6	CASSHDGSAYSPLHF	TGTGCCAGCAGCCATGACGGGTCGGCTTATTCACCCCTCCACTTT
few	.	TRBV4-3	TRBJ2-2	CASSQLISSNTGELFF	TGCGCCAGCAGCCAATTAATCAGCTCGAACACCGGGGAGCTGTTTTTT
.	.	TRBV5-6	TRBJ2-3	CASSLAGRNTQYF	TGTGCCAGCAGCTTGGCAGGGAGGAATACGCAGTATTTT
.	.	TRBV7-2	TRBJ1-3	CASRPGSGNTIYF	TGTGCCAGCCGCCCAGGGAGTGGAAACACCATATATTTT
few	.	TRBV5-4	TRBJ2-5	CASSLELKETQYF	TGTGCCAGCAGCTTGGAGCTAAAAGAGACCCAGTACTTC
.	.	TRBV11-3	TRBJ2-1	CASALGGGTYNEQFF	TGTGCCAGCGCGCTCGGGGGTGGGACCTACAATGAGCAGTTCTTC
.	.	TRBV11-2	TRBJ1-2	CASSSRQNYGYTF	TGTGCCAGCAGCTCCAGACAAAACTATGGCTACACCTTC
few	.	TRBV9	TRBJ1-1	CASSVEGGETEAFF	TGTGCCAGCAGCGTAGAAGGGGGGGAAACTGAAGCTTTCTTT
many	.	TRBV21-1	TRBJ1-2	CASSKVQGPANYGYTF	TGTGCCAGCAGCAAAGTCCAGGGACCAGCTAACTATGGCTACACCTTC
few	.	TRBV4-3	TRBJ2-1	CASSRALLSSYNEQFF	TGCGCCAGCAGCCGAGCTCTTCTAAGCTCCTACAATGAGCAGTTCTTC
once	TRBD2	TRBV2	TRBJ2-3	CASSSWGLVTDTQYF	TGTGCCAGCAGCTCATGGGGACTAGTCACAGATACGCAGTATTTT
few	TRBD1	TRBV27	TRBJ1-6	CASRSHTGTGNSPLHF	TGTGCCAGCAGATCTCATACCGGGACAGGGAATTCACCCCTCCACTTT
few	.	TRBV19	TRBJ2-7	CASSTGSYEQYF	TGTGCCAGTAGCACAGGGTCCTACGAGCAGTACTTC
few	.	TRBV7-8	TRBJ1-1	CASSSRYRDTEAFF	TGTGCCAGCAGCTCAAGGTACAGGGATACTGAAGCTTTCTTT